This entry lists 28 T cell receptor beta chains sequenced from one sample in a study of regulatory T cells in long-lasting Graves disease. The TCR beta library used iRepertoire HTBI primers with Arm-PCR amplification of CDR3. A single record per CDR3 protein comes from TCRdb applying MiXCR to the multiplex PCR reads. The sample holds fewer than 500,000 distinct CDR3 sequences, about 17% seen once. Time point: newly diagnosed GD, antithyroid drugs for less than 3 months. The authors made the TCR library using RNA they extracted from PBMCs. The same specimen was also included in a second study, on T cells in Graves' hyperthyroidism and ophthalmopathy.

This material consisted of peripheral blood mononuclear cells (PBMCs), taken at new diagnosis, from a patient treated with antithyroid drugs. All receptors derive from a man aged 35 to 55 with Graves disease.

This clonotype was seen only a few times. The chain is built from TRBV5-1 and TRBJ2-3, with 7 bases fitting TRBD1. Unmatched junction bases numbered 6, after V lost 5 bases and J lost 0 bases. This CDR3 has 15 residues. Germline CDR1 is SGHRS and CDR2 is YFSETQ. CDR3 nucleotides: TGCGCCAGCAGTACTAAGACAGGGAGCACAGATACGCAGTATTTT. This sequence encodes CASSTKTGSTDTQYF.

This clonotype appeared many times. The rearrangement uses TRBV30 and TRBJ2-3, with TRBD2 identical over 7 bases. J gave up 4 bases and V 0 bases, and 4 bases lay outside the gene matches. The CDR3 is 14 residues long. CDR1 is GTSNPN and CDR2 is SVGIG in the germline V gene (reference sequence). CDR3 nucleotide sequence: TGTGCCTGGAGTGTAACGGGGGGAGCAGATACGCAGTATTTT. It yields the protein CAWSVTGGADTQYF.

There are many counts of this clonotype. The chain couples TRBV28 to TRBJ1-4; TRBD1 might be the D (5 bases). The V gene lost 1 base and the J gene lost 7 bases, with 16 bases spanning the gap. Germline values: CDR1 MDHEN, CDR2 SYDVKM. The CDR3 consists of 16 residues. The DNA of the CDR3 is TGTGCCAGCAGTTTATTTCAATCGGCAGGGACTGAAAAACTGTTTTTT. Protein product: CASSLFQSAGTEKLFF.

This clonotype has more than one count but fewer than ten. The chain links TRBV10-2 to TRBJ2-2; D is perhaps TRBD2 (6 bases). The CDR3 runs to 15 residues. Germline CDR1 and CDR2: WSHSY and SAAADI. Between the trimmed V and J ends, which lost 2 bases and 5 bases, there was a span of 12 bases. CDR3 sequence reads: CASSEAGSGTGELFF. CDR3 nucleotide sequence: TGCGCCAGCAGTGAGGCGGGGTCTGGGACCGGGGAGCTGTTTTTT.

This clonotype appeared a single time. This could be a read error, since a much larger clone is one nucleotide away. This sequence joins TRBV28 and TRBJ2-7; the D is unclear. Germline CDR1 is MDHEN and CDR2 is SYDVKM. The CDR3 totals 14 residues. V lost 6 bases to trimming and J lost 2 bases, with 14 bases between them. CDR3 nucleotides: TGTGCCAGCAGAGTATCGACAAGGACCTACGAGCAGTACTTC. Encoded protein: CASRVSTRTYEQYF.

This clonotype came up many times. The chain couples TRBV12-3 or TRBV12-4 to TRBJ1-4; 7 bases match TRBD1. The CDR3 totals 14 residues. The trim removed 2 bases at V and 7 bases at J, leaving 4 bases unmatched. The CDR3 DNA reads TGTGCCAGCAGTTTACGAGGGGGCGGTGAAAAACTGTTTTTT. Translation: CASSLRGGGEKLFF.

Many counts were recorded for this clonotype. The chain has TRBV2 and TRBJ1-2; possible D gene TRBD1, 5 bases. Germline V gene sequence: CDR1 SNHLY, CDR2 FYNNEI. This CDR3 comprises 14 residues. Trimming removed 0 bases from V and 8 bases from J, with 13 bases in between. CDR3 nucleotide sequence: TGTGCCAGCAGTGAAGCGCTTCGGGGGAGCGGCTACACCTTC. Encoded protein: CASSEALRGSGYTF.

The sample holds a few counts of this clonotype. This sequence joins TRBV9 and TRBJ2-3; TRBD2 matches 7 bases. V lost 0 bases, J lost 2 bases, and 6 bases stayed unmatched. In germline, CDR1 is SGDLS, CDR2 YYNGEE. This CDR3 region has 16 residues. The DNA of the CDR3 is TGTGCCAGCAGCGTAGAAGCGGGAAGCCTCACAGATACGCAGTATTTT. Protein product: CASSVEAGSLTDTQYF.

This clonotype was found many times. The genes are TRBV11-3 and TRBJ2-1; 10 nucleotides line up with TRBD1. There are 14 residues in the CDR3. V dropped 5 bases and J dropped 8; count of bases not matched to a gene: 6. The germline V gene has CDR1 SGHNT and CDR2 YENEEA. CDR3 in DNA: TGTGCCAGCAGCCCCAATGACAGGGGGCATGAGCAGTTCTTC. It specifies CASSPNDRGHEQFF.

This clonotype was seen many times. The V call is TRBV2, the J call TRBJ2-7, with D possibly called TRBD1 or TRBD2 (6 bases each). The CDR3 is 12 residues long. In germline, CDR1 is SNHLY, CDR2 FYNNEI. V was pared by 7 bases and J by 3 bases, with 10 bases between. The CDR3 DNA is TGTGCCAGCAAGGGGGGTCTCTACGAGCAGTACTTC. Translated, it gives CASKGGLYEQYF.

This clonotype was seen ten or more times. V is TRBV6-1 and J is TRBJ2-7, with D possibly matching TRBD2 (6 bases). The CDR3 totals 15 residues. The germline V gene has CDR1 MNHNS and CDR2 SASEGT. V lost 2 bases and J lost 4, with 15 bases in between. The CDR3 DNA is TGTGCCAGCAGTGAACGAGGGACGGGGGTATACGAGCAGTACTTC. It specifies CASSERGTGVYEQYF.

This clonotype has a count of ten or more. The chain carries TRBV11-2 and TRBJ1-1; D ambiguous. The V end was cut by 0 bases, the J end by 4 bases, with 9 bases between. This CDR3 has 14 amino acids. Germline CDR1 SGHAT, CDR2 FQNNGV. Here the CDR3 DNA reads TGTGCCAGCAGCTTAGACGTGCCTGGCACTGAAGCTTTCTTT. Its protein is CASSLDVPGTEAFF.

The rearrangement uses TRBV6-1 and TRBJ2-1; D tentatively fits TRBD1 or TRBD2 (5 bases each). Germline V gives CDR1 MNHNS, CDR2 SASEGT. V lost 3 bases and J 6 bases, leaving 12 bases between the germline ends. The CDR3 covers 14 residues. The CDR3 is CASSDSGRINEQFF. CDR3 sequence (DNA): TGTGCCAGCAGTGACTCGGGACGGATCAATGAGCAGTTCTTC.

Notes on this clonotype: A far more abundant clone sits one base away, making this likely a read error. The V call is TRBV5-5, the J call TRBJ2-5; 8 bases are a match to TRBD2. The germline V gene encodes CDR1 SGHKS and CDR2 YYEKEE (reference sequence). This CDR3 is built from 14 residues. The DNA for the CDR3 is TGTGCCAGCAGGTCGGGCGGGAGGAGTGAGACCCGGTACTTC. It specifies CASRSGGRSETRYF.

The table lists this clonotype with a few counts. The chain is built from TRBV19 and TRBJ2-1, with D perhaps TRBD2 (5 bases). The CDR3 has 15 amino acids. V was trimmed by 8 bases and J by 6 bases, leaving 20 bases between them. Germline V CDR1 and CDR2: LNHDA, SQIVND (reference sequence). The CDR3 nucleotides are TGTGCCAGTGCCCCAAAGGGTGCGGGCAGCAATGAGCAGTTCTTC. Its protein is CASAPKGAGSNEQFF.

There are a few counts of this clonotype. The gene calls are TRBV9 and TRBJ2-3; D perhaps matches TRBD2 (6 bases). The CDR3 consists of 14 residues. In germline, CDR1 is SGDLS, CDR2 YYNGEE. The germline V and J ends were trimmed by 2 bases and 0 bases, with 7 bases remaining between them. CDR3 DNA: TGTGCCAGCAGCGTGGGACTCAGCACAGATACGCAGTATTTT. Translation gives CASSVGLSTDTQYF.

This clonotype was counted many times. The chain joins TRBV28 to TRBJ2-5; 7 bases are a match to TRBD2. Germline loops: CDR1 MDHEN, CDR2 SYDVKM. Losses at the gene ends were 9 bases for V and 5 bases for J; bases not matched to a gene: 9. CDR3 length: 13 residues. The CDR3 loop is CASNTGGGETQYF. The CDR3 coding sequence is TGTGCCAGTAATACGGGAGGTGGGGAGACCCAGTACTTC.

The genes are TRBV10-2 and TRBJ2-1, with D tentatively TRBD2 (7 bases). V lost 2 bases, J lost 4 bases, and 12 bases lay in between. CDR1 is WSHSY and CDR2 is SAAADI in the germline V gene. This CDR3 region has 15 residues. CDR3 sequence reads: CASSERGTNYNEQFF. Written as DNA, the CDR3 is TGCGCCAGCAGTGAGAGGGGGACTAATTACAATGAGCAGTTCTTC.

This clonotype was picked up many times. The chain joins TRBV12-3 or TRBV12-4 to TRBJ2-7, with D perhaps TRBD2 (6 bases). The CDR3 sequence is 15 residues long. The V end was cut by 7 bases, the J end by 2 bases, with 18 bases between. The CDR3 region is CASIQDIGGTYEQYF. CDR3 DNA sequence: TGTGCCAGCATCCAAGACATCGGGGGTACCTACGAGCAGTACTTC.

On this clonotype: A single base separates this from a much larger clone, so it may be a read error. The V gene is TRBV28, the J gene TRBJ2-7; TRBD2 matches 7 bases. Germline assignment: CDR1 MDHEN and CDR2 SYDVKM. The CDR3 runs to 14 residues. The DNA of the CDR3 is TGTGCCAACAGTTTACTAGCGAACACCTACGAGCAGTACTTC. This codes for CANSLLANTYEQYF.

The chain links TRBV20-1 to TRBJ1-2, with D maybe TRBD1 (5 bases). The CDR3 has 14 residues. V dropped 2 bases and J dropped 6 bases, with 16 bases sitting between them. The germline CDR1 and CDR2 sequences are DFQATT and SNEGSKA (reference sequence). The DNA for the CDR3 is TGCAGTGCTAGATCCTCTCCAGGGAAAAATGGCTACACCTTC. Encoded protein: CSARSSPGKNGYTF.

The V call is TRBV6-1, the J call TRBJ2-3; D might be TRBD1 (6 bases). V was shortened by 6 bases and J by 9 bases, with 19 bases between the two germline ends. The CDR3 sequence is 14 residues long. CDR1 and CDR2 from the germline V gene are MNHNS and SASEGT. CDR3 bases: TGTGCCAGCAGCAAACGGGACACCCCCGGAACGCAGTATTTT. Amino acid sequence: CASSKRDTPGTQYF.

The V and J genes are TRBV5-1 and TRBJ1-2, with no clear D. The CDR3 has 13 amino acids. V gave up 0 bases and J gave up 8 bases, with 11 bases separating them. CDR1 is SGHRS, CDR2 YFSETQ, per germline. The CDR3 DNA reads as TGCGCCAGCAGCTTGGGGGGATTTGAGGGCTACACCTTC. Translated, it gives CASSLGGFEGYTF.

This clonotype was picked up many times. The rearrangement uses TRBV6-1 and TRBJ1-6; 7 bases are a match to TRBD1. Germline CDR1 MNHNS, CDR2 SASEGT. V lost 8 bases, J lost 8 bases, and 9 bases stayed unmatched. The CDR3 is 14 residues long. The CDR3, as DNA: TGTGCCAGCGCGCACAGGGGCCCTTATTCACCCCTCCACTTT. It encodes CASAHRGPYSPLHF.

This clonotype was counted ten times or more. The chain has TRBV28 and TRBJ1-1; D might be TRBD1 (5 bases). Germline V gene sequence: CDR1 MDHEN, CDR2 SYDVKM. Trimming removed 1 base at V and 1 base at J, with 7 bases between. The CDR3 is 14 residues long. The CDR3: CASSLLGGNTEAFF. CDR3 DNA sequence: TGTGCCAGCAGTTTATTGGGGGGGAACACTGAAGCTTTCTTT.

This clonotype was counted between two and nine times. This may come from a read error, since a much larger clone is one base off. The CDR3 reads CASSLTGERTDTQYF. CDR3 nucleotide sequence: TGTGCCAGCAGTCTCACCGGGGAACGCACAGATACGCAGTATTTT. The genes are TRBV28 and TRBJ2-3, with D possibly matching TRBD2 (5 bases). Germline lookup yields CDR1 MDHEN and CDR2 SYDVKM. This CDR3 comprises 15 residues. Trimming pared 5 bases from V and 1 base from J, leaving 13 bases between.

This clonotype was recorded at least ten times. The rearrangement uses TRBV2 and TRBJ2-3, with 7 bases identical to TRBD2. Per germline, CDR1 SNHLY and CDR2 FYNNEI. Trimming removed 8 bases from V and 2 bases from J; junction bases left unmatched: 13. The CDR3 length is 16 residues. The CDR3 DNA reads TGTGCCAGCTTAGGAGGGGCTAGCGGCATCACAGATACGCAGTATTTT. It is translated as CASLGGASGITDTQYF.

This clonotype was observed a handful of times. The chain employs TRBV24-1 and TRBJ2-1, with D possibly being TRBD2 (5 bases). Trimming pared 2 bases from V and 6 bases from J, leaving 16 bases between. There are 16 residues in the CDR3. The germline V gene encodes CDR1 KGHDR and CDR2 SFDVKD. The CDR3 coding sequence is TGTGCCACCAGTGATTCTACTGAGCGGAGCTTCAATGAGCAGTTCTTC. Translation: CATSDSTERSFNEQFF.